This T cell receptor (beta chain) appears in the sequencing data of a study of T cell changes during pregnancy in multiple sclerosis. Germline CDR1 is SQVTM and CDR2 is ANQGSEA. CDR3 size: 14 residues. Unmatched junction bases numbered 5, after V lost 3 bases and J lost 8 bases. The repertoire was sequenced with immunoSEQ multiplex PCR; TCRdb's copy has only in-frame clones and lacks some. The sample shows tens of thousands of clones, roughly 89% of them seen only once. The clonotype originates from a female donor in good health, enrolled as a control in a pregnancy study. The sample was peripheral blood, taken after pregnancy. The V and J genes are TRBV29-1 and TRBJ2-1; TRBD2 agrees at 12 bases. The CDR3: CSVDGLAGGYEQFF. For the CDR3, the DNA is TGCAGCGTTGACGGGCTAGCGGGGGGGTATGAGCAGTTCTTC.